These 25 T cell receptor beta chains were all obtained from the same sample, sequenced in a study of blood T cells in healthy people across ages. The second PCR ran roughly 6 to 12 cycles with a sample-barcoded 5' primer and J-beta primers. A single record per CDR3 protein comes from TCRdb applying MiXCR to the 5' RACE reads. Of hundreds of thousands of distinct CDR3 sequences in the sample, around 26% were seen once. The specimen was blood. These receptors came from a woman over 75 in good health.

The table lists this clonotype with many counts. This sequence joins TRBV3-1 and TRBJ2-7, with a possible D match to TRBD1 (6 bases). V was pared by 5 bases and J by 0 bases, with 14 bases between. Germline CDR1 reads LGHDT; CDR2 reads YNNKEL (reference sequence). This CDR3 contains 15 residues. The CDR3 DNA reads as TGTGCCAGCAGCGCTGGGACATTCCCCTCCTACGAGCAGTACTTC. It encodes CASSAGTFPSYEQYF.

This clonotype has at least ten counts. The V and J genes are TRBV5-6 and TRBJ1-5; 12 bases line up with TRBD1. CDR1 SGHDT and CDR2 YYEEEE come from the germline V gene. The CDR3 contains 17 residues. Trimming took 3 bases from V and 1 from J; bases not matched to a gene: 5. The CDR3 sequence is CASSSRDRGRSNQPQHF. The CDR3 nucleotides are TGTGCCAGCAGCTCCCGGGACAGGGGGCGAAGCAATCAGCCCCAGCATTTT.

This sequence joins TRBV7-9 and TRBJ2-5; perhaps TRBD2 as D (6 bases). In germline, CDR1 is SEHNR, CDR2 FQNEAQ (reference sequence). This CDR3 contains 16 residues. V lost 3 bases and J lost 11, with 25 bases in between. This CDR3 is CASSFSGAGGLNEQYF. The CDR3 DNA reads as TGTGCCAGCAGCTTTTCCGGGGCCGGGGGTCTCAATGAGCAGTACTTC.

This clonotype showed up just a few times. This chain joins TRBV4-1 and TRBJ1-2; the match to TRBD1 covers 7 bases. Germline lookup yields CDR1 MGHRA and CDR2 YSYEKL. This CDR3 is built from 14 residues. Germline trimming cut 4 bases from V and 7 bases from J; bases unmatched to any gene: 9. The CDR3 region has the DNA TGCGCCAGCAGCCGGGACAGTTCGTATTTTGGCTACACCTTC. The encoded protein is CASSRDSSYFGYTF.

The table lists this clonotype with a count of one. Compared with germline, one end of the junction differs, possibly owing to a read error. J is TRBJ1-5 and V is TRBV16; D unclear. This CDR3 spans 15 amino acids. Germline CDR1 reads KGHSY; CDR2 reads FQNENV. The CDR3 protein is CASNQSDDSNQPQHF. The CDR3 DNA is TGTGCCAGCAACCAATCGGACGATAGCAATCAGCCCCAGCATTTT.

The genes are TRBV27 and TRBJ2-5; TRBD1 aligns across 9 bases. Germline V CDR1 and CDR2: MNHEY, SMNVEV (reference sequence). This CDR3 spans 16 amino acids. After removal of 3 bases from V and 2 bases from J, the junction contained 7 bases not matched to a gene. CDR3: CASSFGTGRGQETQYF. In nucleotides, the CDR3 is TGTGCCAGCAGTTTCGGGACAGGGAGAGGGCAAGAGACCCAGTACTTC.

This clonotype was seen more than once but under ten times. This rearrangement joins TRBV7-2 to TRBJ2-5; 14 bases are a match to TRBD2. Germline V CDR1 and CDR2: SGHTA, FQGNSA. The CDR3 has 15 residues. Trimming removed 5 bases from V and 11 bases from J; junction bases left unmatched: 10. The CDR3 sequence: CASSPTSGGVGEQYF. The CDR3 nucleotides read TGTGCCAGCAGCCCGACTAGCGGGGGGGTTGGAGAGCAGTACTTC.

The sample holds a few counts of this clonotype. A much larger clonotype is one base distant, so this may be a read error. The CDR3 DNA reads TGTGCCAGCAGCTTAAACGTTAGCCCAGGCGATACGCGGTATTTT. This sequence encodes CASSLNVSPGDTRYF. The chain combines TRBV7-2 with TRBJ2-3; D not certain. CDR3 length: 15 amino acids. CDR1 is SGHTA and CDR2 is FQGNSA in the germline V gene.

This clonotype was seen a few times. The rearrangement uses TRBV11-3 and TRBJ2-3, with TRBD2 matching over 7 bases. Trimming cost V 5 bases and J 1 base; bases outside gene matches: 9. CDR1 SGHNT and CDR2 YENEEA come from the germline V gene. The CDR3 is 16 amino acids. CDR3 amino acids: CASSQELGRGTDTQYF. The CDR3 coding sequence is TGTGCCAGCAGCCAGGAGTTGGGGAGGGGCACAGATACGCAGTATTTT.

Notes on this clonotype: A junction end diverges from the germline sequence, so it may reflect a read error. V gene TRBV29-1 combines with J gene TRBJ2-3; D call uncertain. Per the germline V gene, CDR1 is SQVTM and CDR2 is ANQGSEA. The length of the CDR3 is 13 residues. This chain's CDR3 is CSAEDSHTERWYF. The CDR3 nucleotides read TGCAGCGCTGAAGATAGTCACACCGAAAGGTGGTATTTT.

In regard to this clonotype: Being one base from a much bigger clone, this may be a read error. This chain links TRBV15 with TRBJ2-5; TRBD2 might be the D (6 bases). With the DNA end fitting TRBJ2-1 better, the J assignment may be wrong. CDR1 and CDR2 from the germline V gene are LNHNV and YYDKDF (reference sequence). The CDR3 covers 14 residues. The DNA of the CDR3 is TGTGCCACCAGCAGAGGGGGGGATCAAGAGACCCAGTTCTTC. Encoded protein: CATSRGGDQETQFF.

As concerns this clonotype: Since a much larger clone is just one base distant, this may be a read error. The V gene is TRBV12-3 or TRBV12-4, the J gene TRBJ1-4, with 7 bases identical to TRBD1. There are 14 residues in the CDR3. In DNA, the CDR3 is TGTGCCAGCAGGCACGACAGGGAGGGGGAAAAACGGTTTTTT. This translates into CASRHDREGEKRFF.

This chain connects TRBV18 to TRBJ2-7; possible D gene TRBD2, 7 bases. Germline V lookup: CDR1 KGHSH, CDR2 LQKENI. This CDR3 has 15 amino acids. V was shortened by 6 bases and J by 4 bases, with 19 bases between the two germline ends. This CDR3 is CASSPTRGASYEQYF. DNA of the CDR3: TGTGCCAGCTCGCCAACCCGGGGGGCCTCTTACGAGCAGTACTTC.

This clonotype showed up many times. The V call is TRBV12-3 or TRBV12-4, the J call TRBJ2-7; D gene unclear. This CDR3 is built from 12 residues. The ends were cut back, 6 bases at V and 1 base at J, with 7 bases in the middle. This CDR3 is CASRRRSYEQYF. CDR3 coding DNA: TGTGCCAGCAGGAGACGGTCCTACGAGCAGTACTTC.

This clonotype was recorded many times. The J gene is TRBJ1-5, the V gene TRBV7-2; D unclear. V was trimmed by 3 bases and J by 0 bases, leaving 12 bases between them. CDR1 is SGHTA, CDR2 FQGNSA, per germline. There are 16 residues in the CDR3. CDR3 protein: CASSLAGGPSNQPQHF. Written as DNA, the CDR3 is TGTGCCAGCAGCTTGGCAGGAGGGCCTAGCAATCAGCCCCAGCATTTT. The variable domain in full, with the rest retrieved from reference TRBV7-2 and TRBJ1-5, is GAGVSQSPSNKVTEKGKDVELRCDPISGHTALYWYRQSLGQGLEFLIYFQGNSAPDKSGLPSDRFSAERTGGSVSTLTIQRTQQEDSAVYLCASSLAGGPSNQPQHFGDGTRLSIL.

This clonotype was seen a few times. The rearrangement joins TRBV5-4 to TRBJ2-1; 8 bases map to TRBD2. J gave up 5 bases and V 1 base, and 5 bases lay outside the gene matches. The germline V gene has CDR1 SGHNT and CDR2 YYREEE (reference sequence). This CDR3 contains 15 residues. The CDR3 DNA sequence: TGTGCCAGCAGCTTGAGGACAGCGGGGGACAATGAGCAGTTCTTC. Its protein product is CASSLRTAGDNEQFF.

The rearrangement joins TRBV5-1 to TRBJ1-3; no clear D. V lost 4 bases, J lost 4 bases, and 12 bases lay in between. This CDR3 region has 14 residues. Per germline, CDR1 SGHRS and CDR2 YFSETQ. The CDR3 DNA sequence: TGCGCCAGCAGCACGTCAGGAAGGGGAAACACCATATATTTT. The encoded protein is CASSTSGRGNTIYF. Looking up the rest from reference TRBV5-1 and TRBJ1-3 gives the full variable domain: KAGVTQTPRYLIKTRGQQVTLSCSPISGHRSVSWYQQTPGQGLQFLFEYFSETQRNKGNFPGRFSGRQFSNSRSEMNVSTLELGDSALYLCASSTSGRGNTIYFGEGSWLTVV.

In nucleotides, the CDR3 is TGTGCCAGCAGCCCACCGGTCGGGACCCAGTACTTC. It codes for CASSPPVGTQYF. V is TRBV7-2 and J is TRBJ2-5; D is uncertain. Looked up from germline, CDR1 is SGHTA and CDR2 is FQGNSA. There are 12 residues in the CDR3. Between the trimmed V and J ends, which lost 5 bases and 7 bases, there was a span of 11 bases.

The genes are TRBV30 and TRBJ1-1, with D possibly matching TRBD1 (5 bases). The V end lost 0 bases, the J end lost 4 bases, and 15 bases lay between the germline ends. The CDR3 spans 15 residues. The germline V gene has CDR1 GTSNPN and CDR2 SVGIG (reference sequence). CDR3 loop: CAWSVPRQGRTEAFF. The DNA for the CDR3 is TGTGCCTGGAGTGTACCCCGTCAGGGTCGCACTGAAGCTTTCTTT.

This clonotype was observed a few times. This sequence joins TRBV20-1 and TRBJ2-5; 9 bases line up with TRBD2. The last part of the DNA fits TRBJ2-7 better; the J call may be wrong. The germline V gene has CDR1 DFQATT and CDR2 SNEGSKA (reference sequence). The CDR3 has 14 residues. The CDR3 DNA sequence: TGCAGTGTTAGTCTTAGCGGGGGTCCCTACGAGCAGTACTTC. Protein sequence: CSVSLSGGPYEQYF.

Points on this clonotype: Compared with germline, one end of the junction differs, possibly owing to a read error. The chain uses TRBV9 and TRBJ1-5; 7 positions agree with TRBD1. The CDR3 loop spans 15 amino acids. CDR1 is SGDLS and CDR2 is YYNGEE in the germline V gene. The CDR3 loop reads CVSSVTDRVNQPQHF. The DNA of the CDR3 is TGTGTCAGCAGCGTCACCGACAGGGTCAATCAGCCCCAGCATTTT. Full variable domain (rest looked up from reference TRBV9 and TRBJ1-5): DSGVTQTPKHLITATGQRVTLRCSPRSGDLSVYWYQQSLDQGLQFLIQYYNGEERAKGNILERFSAQQFPDLHSELNLSSLELGDSALYFCVSSVTDRVNQPQHFGDGTRLSIL.

This clonotype was picked up one time. One junction end disagrees with the germline gene, perhaps due to a read error. The CDR3 here is CASSLMVWPDTRYF. CDR3 bases: TGTGCCAGCAGCCTCATGGTGTGGCCAGATACGCGGTATTTT. The chain employs TRBV7-9 and TRBJ2-3; unclear D gene. Germline-derived CDR1 and CDR2 are SEHNR and FQNEAQ (reference sequence). This CDR3 contains 14 residues.

Comments on this clonotype: Possible read error: a much larger clone is one base away. The chain carries TRBV7-2 and TRBJ2-1; D may be TRBD1 or TRBD2 (5 bases each). This CDR3 has 14 residues. Trimming pared 1 base from V and 13 bases from J, leaving 17 bases between. CDR1 and CDR2 from the germline V gene are SGHTA and FQGNSA. This chain's CDR3 is CASSLDSGRETQFF. The CDR3, as DNA: TGTGCCAGCAGCTTAGATTCGGGGCGAGAGACCCAGTTCTTC.

Points on this clonotype: This may be a read error, as it is one base from a much larger clone. This chain connects TRBV7-2 to TRBJ2-1; no clear D. CDR3 size: 17 residues. In germline, CDR1 is SGHTA, CDR2 FQGNSA. V shed 0 bases and J shed 4 bases, with 16 bases lying between them. The chain's CDR3 is CASSLAFLFDAYNEQFF. DNA for the CDR3: TGTGCCAGCAGCTTAGCATTTCTTTTCGACGCATACAATGAGCAGTTCTTC.

This clonotype was recorded many times. V and J are TRBV28 and TRBJ1-1, with a weak D call TRBD1 (6 bases). The CDR3 loop spans 14 amino acids. Germline lookup yields CDR1 MDHEN and CDR2 SYDVKM. The V and J ends lost 5 bases and 1 base respectively, with 11 bases between them. CDR3 bases: TGTGCCAGCAGTCCCGGGGGGGCGAACACTGAAGCTTTCTTT. Translating it yields CASSPGGANTEAFF.